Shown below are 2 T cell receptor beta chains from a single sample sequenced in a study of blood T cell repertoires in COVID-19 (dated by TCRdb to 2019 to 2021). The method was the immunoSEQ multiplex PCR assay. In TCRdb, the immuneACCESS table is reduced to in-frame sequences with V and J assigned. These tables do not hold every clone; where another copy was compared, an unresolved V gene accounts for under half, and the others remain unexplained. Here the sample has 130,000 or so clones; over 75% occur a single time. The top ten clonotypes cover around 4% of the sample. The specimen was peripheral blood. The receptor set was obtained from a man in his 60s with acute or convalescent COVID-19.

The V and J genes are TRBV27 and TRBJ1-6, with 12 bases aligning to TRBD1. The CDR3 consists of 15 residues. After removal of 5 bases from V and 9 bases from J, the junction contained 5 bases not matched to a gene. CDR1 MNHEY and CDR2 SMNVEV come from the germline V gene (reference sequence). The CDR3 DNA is TGTGCCAGCAGTGATCCGGGACAGGGGGCTTCACCCCTCCACTTT. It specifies CASSDPGQGASPLHF.

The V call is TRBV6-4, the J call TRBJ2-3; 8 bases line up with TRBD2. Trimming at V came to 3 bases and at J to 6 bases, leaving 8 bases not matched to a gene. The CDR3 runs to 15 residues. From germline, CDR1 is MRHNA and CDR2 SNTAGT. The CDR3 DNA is TGTGCCAGCAGTGATTCGGGGGGGGCCCCGGATACGCAGTATTTT. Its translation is CASSDSGGAPDTQYF.